Below, one T cell receptor beta chain is given with its context. Its antigen remains unknown. This record comes from a study of PD-L1 blockade in urothelial cancer. The wider study: About 90% of the roughly 30 patients were men with bladder-origin urothelial cancer.

The data were produced by immunoSEQ multiplex PCR, yet TCRdb's version contains in-frame clones alone and is incomplete. Of 90,000 to 120,000 clones in the sample, 70% to 85% were seen once. Between 1 and 8 samples, pretreatment and on-treatment, were given by each patient. Regarding the study as a whole: Sub-median blood TCR clonality before treatment predicted longer survival.

This CDR3 contains 13 residues. The V end lost 7 bases, the J end lost 0 bases, and 11 bases lay between the germline ends. Germline CDR1 reads SGHRS; CDR2 reads YFSETQ. The clonotype comes from a man aged 45-60 years with urothelial cancer. Source: PBMCs, taken around atezolizumab (anti-PD-L1) treatment. The gene calls are TRBV5-1 and TRBJ2-7; weak D call: TRBD2 (5 bases). The CDR3: CASSLRVSYEQYF. The CDR3 nucleotides read TGCGCCAGCTCCTTGAGGGTCTCCTACGAGCAGTACTTC.